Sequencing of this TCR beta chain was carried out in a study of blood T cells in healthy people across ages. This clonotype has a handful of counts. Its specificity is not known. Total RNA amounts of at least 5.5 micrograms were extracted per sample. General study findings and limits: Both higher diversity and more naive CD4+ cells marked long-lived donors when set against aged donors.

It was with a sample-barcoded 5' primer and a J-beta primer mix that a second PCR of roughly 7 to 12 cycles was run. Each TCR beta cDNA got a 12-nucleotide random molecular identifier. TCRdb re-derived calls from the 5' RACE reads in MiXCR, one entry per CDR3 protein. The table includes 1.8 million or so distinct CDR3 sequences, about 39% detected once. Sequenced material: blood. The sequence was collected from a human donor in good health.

The CDR3 reads CASNSEAGSGANVLTF. Written as DNA, the CDR3 is TGTGCCAGCAACTCTGAAGCCGGCTCTGGGGCCAACGTCCTGACTTTC. V and J are TRBV7-2 and TRBJ2-6; no reliable D call. The CDR3 consists of 16 residues. The V gene's germline CDR1 is SGHTA and CDR2 FQGNSA. Deletions cut 7 bases from V and 0 bases from J, with 13 bases between. Complete variable domain (other parts from reference TRBV7-2 and TRBJ2-6): GAGVSQSPSNKVTEKGKDVELRCDPISGHTALYWYRQSLGQGLEFLIYFQGNSAPDKSGLPSDRFSAERTGGSVSTLTIQRTQQEDSAVYLCASNSEAGSGANVLTFGAGSRLTVL.